The sequence of this T cell receptor (beta chain) was determined in a study of T cell repertoires in cytomegalovirus infection. Study-wide results and caveats: Ex vivo responses were dominated by HLA-C-restricted CMV-specific TCR beta clonotypes. People with CMV and the relevant HLA were identified by cumulative public TCR beta family frequency.

This clonotype showed up many times. The target antigen is unknown. TCRdb redid the calling of the reads with MiXCR, one entry per CDR3 protein. Seen here are approximately 140,000 distinct CDR3 sequences, about 10% observed once, and the top ten hold 10%. CDR1 and CDR2 from the germline V gene are SGHDN and FVKESK. Trimming took off 1 base at V and 4 bases at J, with 11 bases between the two ends. This CDR3 region has 14 residues. Specimen: PBMCs. The genes are TRBV14 and TRBJ2-7, with a tentative D call TRBD1 (6 bases). The TCR comes from a human donor in good health (CMV status not recorded). Some clones in this sample may be carry-over from other donors' samples. The CDR3 coding sequence is TGTGCCAGCAGCCAAGGAGGACAGAAATACGAGCAGTACTTC. Translation gives CASSQGGQKYEQYF.